One sample yielded the 8 T cell receptor beta chains listed below, sequenced in a study of CD8 T cells in Susac syndrome. Reverse transcription of roughly 0.5 to 1 ug RNA was carried out with random hexamers. A single record per CDR3 protein comes from TCRdb applying MiXCR to the immunoSEQ multiplex PCR reads. The top ten hold less than 0.11% of the sample, which has about 240,000 distinct CDR3 sequences, 90% to 97% seen once. The sample was CD4+ T cells from PBMCs. These receptors all stem from a human donor with Susac syndrome.

The chain joins TRBV24-1 to TRBJ1-1; D remains ambiguous. The ends were cut back, 6 bases at V and 1 base at J, with 11 bases in the middle. This CDR3 comprises 14 residues. Per germline, CDR1 KGHDR and CDR2 SFDVKD. The CDR3, as DNA: TGTGCCACCAGTAGGGCCGGACCGAACACTGAAGCTTTCTTT. It is translated as CATSRAGPNTEAFF.

This sequence joins TRBV27 and TRBJ1-4; D perhaps matches TRBD1 (6 bases). V was cut by 4 bases and J by 12 bases, with 12 bases left in between. The CDR3 sequence is 12 residues long. Germline CDR1 is MNHEY and CDR2 is SMNVEV (reference sequence). CDR3 amino acids: CASSSRTEELFF. The CDR3 region has the DNA TGTGCCAGCAGTTCACGGACAGAGGAACTGTTTTTT.

The count of this clonotype is one. The genes are TRBV6-6 and TRBJ1-5; 7 bases are a match to TRBD1. This CDR3 has 14 residues. Unmatched junction bases numbered 5, after V lost 2 bases and J lost 7 bases. Germline-derived CDR1 and CDR2 are MNHNY and SVGAGI (reference sequence). The CDR3 DNA is TGTGCCAGCAGTTACCGACAGGGTCGACAGCCCCAGCATTTT. Amino acid sequence: CASSYRQGRQPQHF.

V is TRBV29-1 and J is TRBJ2-1, with 9 bases that match TRBD2. This CDR3 spans 17 amino acids. Germline CDR1 and CDR2: SQVTM and ANQGSEA. V trimming: 4 bases; J trimming: 1 base; junction bases outside the gene matches: 11. CDR3 in DNA: TGCAGCGTTGCACCCCGATATAGCGGGAGTTCCTACAATGAGCAGTTCTTC. As protein: CSVAPRYSGSSYNEQFF.

The chain joins TRBV6-2 or TRBV6-3 to TRBJ2-7, with 10 bases matching TRBD2. Per the germline V gene, CDR1 is MNHEY and CDR2 is SVGEGT. The CDR3 consists of 14 residues. V shed 8 bases and J 2 bases; nucleotides not matched to a gene: 6. CDR3 amino acids: CASGWLAGAYEQYF. The CDR3 region has the DNA TGTGCCAGCGGGTGGCTAGCGGGAGCCTACGAGCAGTACTTC.

The chain employs TRBV20-1 and TRBJ2-3, with 9 bases aligning to TRBD1. The CDR3 is 16 amino acids. J was trimmed by 4 bases and V by 1 base; bases with no gene match: 9. The V gene's germline CDR1 is DFQATT and CDR2 SNEGSKA (reference sequence). The CDR3 spells CSARGFRDRAADTQYF. In DNA, the CDR3 is TGCAGTGCTAGAGGCTTCCGGGACAGGGCTGCAGATACGCAGTATTTT.

V usage is TRBV4-1 and J usage is TRBJ2-1; TRBD1 or TRBD2 may be the D gene (5 bases each). V was clipped by 0 bases and J by 0 bases, with 15 bases between them. Per germline, CDR1 MGHRA and CDR2 YSYEKL. CDR3 size: 18 residues. The CDR3 is CASSQERDLRGSYNEQFF. CDR3 in DNA: TGCGCCAGCAGCCAAGAGAGGGACCTTAGAGGCTCCTACAATGAGCAGTTCTTC.

V usage is TRBV29-1 and J usage is TRBJ1-5, with a weak D call TRBD1 (5 bases). Germline lookup yields CDR1 SQVTM and CDR2 ANQGSEA. The CDR3 length is 14 residues. V lost 8 bases and J lost 3, with 17 bases in between. The CDR3 spells CSPGRGGANQPQHF. The CDR3, as DNA: TGCAGCCCGGGTAGGGGTGGTGCCAATCAGCCCCAGCATTTT.